The 23 T cell receptor beta chains reported below all come from one sample, sequenced in a study of blood T cell dynamics during melanoma immunotherapy. Sequencing was performed with immunoSEQ multiplex PCR; in TCRdb, only in-frame clones are kept and a portion is missing. The sample lists roughly 15,000 clones, 87% occurring once. Time point defined: week 3, after first cycle of checkpoint inhibitor. Sequences were derived from blood, sampled from a patient treated with checkpoint blockade. These receptors were taken from a human donor with melanoma.

V gene TRBV7-2 combines with J gene TRBJ2-2; 7 nucleotides line up with TRBD1. The length of the CDR3 is 16 residues. Germline CDR1 is SGHTA and CDR2 is FQGNSA. V dropped 3 bases and J dropped 4; count of bases not matched to a gene: 8. The DNA of the CDR3 is TGTGCCAGCAGCTTTAGAGGGGGCGCGGGCACCGGGGAGCTGTTTTTT. Amino acid sequence: CASSFRGGAGTGELFF.

The V gene is TRBV16, the J gene TRBJ1-4; weak D call: TRBD1 (6 bases). The CDR3 is 15 residues long. V was cut by 4 bases and J by 8 bases, with 17 bases left in between. Germline V CDR1 and CDR2: KGHSY, FQNENV. CDR3 bases: TGTGCCAGCAGCCGCCGCGCAGGGGCTGAGGAAAAACTGTTTTTT. Its protein product is CASSRRAGAEEKLFF.

The chain has TRBV5-1 and TRBJ2-5; a weak D match, TRBD2 (5 bases). The CDR3 has 11 residues. The V and J ends lost 8 bases and 5 bases respectively, with 10 bases between them. CDR1 is SGHRS, CDR2 YFSETQ, per germline. The DNA for the CDR3 is TGCGCCAGTCTGGGCGGGGAGACCCAGTACTTC. It encodes CASLGGETQYF.

This clone was detected a few times. The chain links TRBV14 to TRBJ1-1; the D is unclear. Germline values: CDR1 SGHDN, CDR2 FVKESK. This CDR3 has 13 amino acids. Trimming stripped 0 bases from V and 11 bases from J, with 13 bases between. As DNA, the CDR3 is TGTGCCAGCAGCCAAGATATGGTGGGTGACGCTTTCTTT. This sequence encodes CASSQDMVGDAFF.

Worth noting for this clone: Other DNA sequences within the sample encode an identical CDR3. This chain links TRBV7-2 with TRBJ2-3; TRBD2 might be the D (5 bases). Germline V gene lookup returns CDR1 SGHTA and CDR2 FQGNSA. Between the trimmed V and J ends, which lost 4 bases and 2 bases, there was a span of 10 bases. This CDR3 spans 14 amino acids. The CDR3 is CASSSGLSTDTQYF. CDR3 nucleotide sequence: TGTGCCAGCAGCTCCGGACTTTCCACAGATACGCAGTATTTT.

This chain links TRBV2 with TRBJ2-1; 10 bases match TRBD2. From germline, CDR1 is SNHLY and CDR2 FYNNEI. V was pared by 3 bases and J by 7 bases, with 6 bases of the junction left unmatched. This CDR3 has 15 residues. The CDR3 nucleotides are TGTGCCAGCAGTGAGGGGCTAGCGGGAGTAAATGAGCAGTTCTTC. Residues: CASSEGLAGVNEQFF. The whole variable domain, remainder taken from reference TRBV2 and TRBJ2-1, is EPEVTQTPSHQVTQMGQEVILRCVPISNHLYFYWYRQILGQKVEFLVSFYNNEISEKSEIFDDQFSVERPDGSNFTLKIRSTKLEDSAMYFCASSEGLAGVNEQFFGPGTRLTVL.

V is TRBV13 and J is TRBJ2-3; possible D gene TRBD1, 5 bases. The germline V gene encodes CDR1 PRHDT and CDR2 FYEKMQ (reference sequence). Trimming shortened V by 3 bases and J by 0 bases, and 19 bases separated the two germline ends. The CDR3 runs to 18 residues. Written as DNA, the CDR3 is TGTGCCAGCAGCTTGGGGATAACGACAGAATCTAGCACAGATACGCAGTATTTT. It translates to CASSLGITTESSTDTQYF.

The chain recombines TRBV11-2 with TRBJ2-1; 7 positions agree with TRBD1. CDR3 length equals 17 residues. V dropped 5 bases and J dropped 3; count of bases not matched to a gene: 13. Germline values: CDR1 SGHAT, CDR2 FQNNGV. The CDR3 loop reads CASSAVRGQILYNEQFF. As DNA, the CDR3 is TGTGCCAGCAGCGCAGTTAGGGGACAGATCCTCTACAATGAGCAGTTCTTC.

This chain links TRBV28 with TRBJ2-1, with a possible D match to TRBD1 (6 bases). The germline V gene has CDR1 MDHEN and CDR2 SYDVKM. The ends were cut back, 7 bases at V and 5 bases at J, with 24 bases in the middle. CDR3 size: 17 residues. The CDR3 sequence: CASNFPRTVSVNNEQFF. CDR3 coding DNA: TGTGCCAGCAACTTCCCCCGGACAGTTTCGGTCAACAATGAGCAGTTCTTC.

This clone was picked up a small number of times. This chain connects TRBV19 to TRBJ1-1, with D uncertain. V was cut by 8 bases and J by 0 bases, with 13 bases left in between. The CDR3 has 14 residues. The germline CDR1 and CDR2 sequences are LNHDA and SQIVND (reference sequence). The CDR3 spells CASGLRVMNTEAFF. CDR3 coding DNA: TGTGCCAGTGGTCTGCGGGTGATGAACACTGAAGCTTTCTTT.

This chain uses TRBV4-1 with TRBJ1-1; 9 bases are a match to TRBD1. V was pared by 5 bases and J by 2 bases, with 9 bases of the junction left unmatched. CDR1 MGHRA and CDR2 YSYEKL come from the germline V gene. This CDR3 spans 16 amino acids. CDR3 protein: CASSFDRGKKNTEAFF. The CDR3 coding sequence is TGCGCCAGCAGCTTCGACAGGGGGAAGAAAAACACTGAAGCTTTCTTT.

Here the CDR3 reads CASSDRVTEAFF. CDR3 nucleotide sequence: TGTGCCAGCAGTGACAGGGTTACTGAAGCTTTCTTT. The rearrangement uses TRBV6-1 and TRBJ1-1, with a tentative D call TRBD1 (5 bases). Trimming took off 3 bases at V and 5 bases at J, with 7 bases between the two ends. The CDR3 has 12 residues. Germline V gives CDR1 MNHNS, CDR2 SASEGT.

The CDR3 is CASSLRAARTDTQYF. The CDR3 DNA follows: TGCGCCAGCAGCTTGCGGGCTGCACGCACAGATACGCAGTATTTT. The chain links TRBV5-1 to TRBJ2-3, with unresolved D. CDR3 size: 15 residues. V was pared by 1 base and J by 1 base, with 10 bases between. Germline V CDR1 and CDR2: SGHRS, YFSETQ.

This clone was seen once. The V and J genes are TRBV27 and TRBJ2-7, with 8 bases matching TRBD2. V shed 6 bases, J shed 2 bases, and the junction held 6 bases outside the gene matches. Germline CDR1 is MNHEY and CDR2 is SMNVEV (reference sequence). The CDR3 has 14 amino acids. The CDR3 reads CASRTSGSPYEQYF. Here the CDR3 DNA reads TGTGCCAGCAGGACCAGCGGGAGTCCCTACGAGCAGTACTTC.

The rearrangement joins TRBV7-2 to TRBJ1-4, with TRBD1 matching 8 bases. Germline-derived CDR1 and CDR2 are SGHTA and FQGNSA. The junction had 8 bases not matched to a gene; V was cut back by 0 bases and J by 8 bases. The CDR3 loop spans 16 amino acids. CDR3 amino acids: CASSLARTGSNEKLFF. In DNA, the CDR3 is TGTGCCAGCAGCTTAGCTAGGACAGGGTCGAACGAAAAACTGTTTTTT.

The chain links TRBV4-3 to TRBJ2-5; 12 bases map to TRBD1. Unmatched junction bases numbered 4, after V lost 0 bases and J lost 5 bases. The germline gives CDR1 LGHNA, CDR2 YSLEER. The CDR3 totals 16 residues. The CDR3 here is CASSQDGTGGGETQYF. The DNA for the CDR3 is TGCGCCAGCAGCCAAGATGGGACAGGGGGCGGCGAGACCCAGTACTTC.

J is TRBJ1-1 and V is TRBV28, with 8 bases fitting TRBD1. V lost 3 bases and J lost 4; bases outside the gene matches: 1. Germline assignment: CDR1 MDHEN and CDR2 SYDVKM. This CDR3 is built from 13 residues. CDR3 DNA: TGTGCCAGCAGTTTCAGGGGGCCCACTGAAGCTTTCTTT. This encodes CASSFRGPTEAFF.

V and J are TRBV10-3 and TRBJ2-1; the match to TRBD2 covers 7 bases. Germline V gene data show CDR1 as ENHRY and CDR2 as SYGVKD. The CDR3 is 14 residues long. J was trimmed by 9 bases and V by 3 bases; bases with no gene match: 8. The CDR3 loop is CAISEVAGVSEQFF. The CDR3 DNA reads as TGTGCCATCAGTGAAGTGGCGGGAGTCAGTGAGCAGTTCTTC.

The gene calls are TRBV7-8 and TRBJ2-3, with 13 bases aligning to TRBD2. V dropped 3 bases and J dropped 2; count of bases not matched to a gene: 5. Germline CDR1 is SGHVS and CDR2 is FQNEAQ. CDR3 length equals 17 residues. The CDR3 region has the DNA TGTGCCAGCAGCTTTGGACTAGCGGGGGCTCTCACAGATACGCAGTATTTT. It yields the protein CASSFGLAGALTDTQYF.

The chain joins TRBV18 to TRBJ1-1; no clear D gene. V was pared by 5 bases and J by 3 bases, with 10 bases between. The CDR3 is 13 amino acids. Looked up from germline, CDR1 is KGHSH and CDR2 is LQKENI. CDR3 nucleotide sequence: TGTGCCAGCTCAAGGAGTTTGGACACTGAAGCTTTCTTT. This sequence encodes CASSRSLDTEAFF.

The chain links TRBV27 to TRBJ2-2, with D perhaps given as TRBD1 or TRBD2 (7 bases each). Trimming cost V 3 bases and J 4 bases, with 12 bases left between them. This CDR3 is 15 amino acids long. Per the germline V gene, CDR1 is MNHEY and CDR2 is SMNVEV (reference sequence). The DNA for the CDR3 is TGTGCCAGCAGTTTTCGCAGGGGGGGCACCGGGGAGCTGTTTTTT. This gives the protein CASSFRRGGTGELFF.

V usage is TRBV7-2 and J usage is TRBJ2-7; no clear D gene. Trimming stripped 7 bases from V and 4 bases from J, with 20 bases between. The CDR3 has 15 residues. Germline V gives CDR1 SGHTA, CDR2 FQGNSA. CDR3 sequence: CASTKDPGLRYEQYF. The CDR3 DNA follows: TGTGCCAGCACCAAAGACCCGGGCCTAAGGTACGAGCAGTACTTC. The full variable domain, rest sourced from reference TRBV7-2 and TRBJ2-7, is GAGVSQSPSNKVTEKGKDVELRCDPISGHTALYWYRQSLGQGLEFLIYFQGNSAPDKSGLPSDRFSAERTGGSVSTLTIQRTQQEDSAVYLCASTKDPGLRYEQYFGPGTRLTVT.

The gene calls are TRBV5-5 and TRBJ2-1, with D possibly called TRBD1 or TRBD2 (5 bases each). V lost 2 bases and J lost 6, with 18 bases in between. This CDR3 comprises 16 residues. Germline CDR1 SGHKS, CDR2 YYEKEE (reference sequence). CDR3 sequence reads: CASSFFRVEGINEQFF. The CDR3 DNA sequence: TGTGCCAGCAGCTTCTTCAGGGTTGAGGGCATCAATGAGCAGTTCTTC. Together with reference TRBV5-5 and TRBJ2-1, the CDR3 gives the full variable domain: DAGVTQSPTHLIKTRGQQVTLRCSPISGHKSVSWYQQVLGQGPQFIFQYYEKEERGRGNFPDRFSARQFPNYSSELNVNALLLGDSALYLCASSFFRVEGINEQFFGPGTRLTVL.